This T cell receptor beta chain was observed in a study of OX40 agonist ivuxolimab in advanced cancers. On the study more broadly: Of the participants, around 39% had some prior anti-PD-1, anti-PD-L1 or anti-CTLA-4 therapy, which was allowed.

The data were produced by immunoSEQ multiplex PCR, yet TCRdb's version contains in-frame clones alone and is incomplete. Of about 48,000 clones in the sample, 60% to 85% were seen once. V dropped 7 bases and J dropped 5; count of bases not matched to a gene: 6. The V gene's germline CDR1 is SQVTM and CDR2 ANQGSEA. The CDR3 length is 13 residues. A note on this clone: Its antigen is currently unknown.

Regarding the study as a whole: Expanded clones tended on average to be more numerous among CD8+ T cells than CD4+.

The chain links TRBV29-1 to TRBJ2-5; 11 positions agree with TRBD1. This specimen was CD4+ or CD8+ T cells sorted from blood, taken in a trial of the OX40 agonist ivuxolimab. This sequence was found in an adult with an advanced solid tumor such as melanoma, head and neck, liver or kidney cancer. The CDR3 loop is CSARTGGGETQYF. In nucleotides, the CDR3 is TGCAGCGCCAGGACAGGGGGCGGCGAGACCCAGTACTTC.